This T cell receptor beta chain was profiled in a study of beta chain features in type 1 diabetes. This clone was counted between two and nine times. The whole isolated RNA underwent reverse transcription, so sequencing captured expressed TCRB transcripts. TCRdb keeps only in-frame clones here, not all; method: immunoSEQ multiplex PCR. This sample has around 430,000 clones, with about 32% found just once. Germline CDR1 reads SGDLS; CDR2 reads YYNGEE. There are 15 residues in the CDR3. Trimming stripped 3 bases from V and 1 base from J, with 13 bases between. Sequences were obtained from naive CD4+ T cells from blood. The chain combines TRBV9 with TRBJ1-1; D might be TRBD1 (5 bases). The sequence was obtained from a man aged 18 to 29 in good health. CDR3 amino acids: CASSESGRANTEAFF. The CDR3 DNA sequence: TGTGCCAGCAGCGAGTCGGGACGGGCGAACACTGAAGCTTTCTTT. The whole variable domain, remainder taken from reference TRBV9 and TRBJ1-1, is DSGVTQTPKHLITATGQRVTLRCSPRSGDLSVYWYQQSLDQGLQFLIQYYNGEERAKGNILERFSAQQFPDLHSELNLSSLELGDSALYFCASSESGRANTEAFFGQGTRLTVV.